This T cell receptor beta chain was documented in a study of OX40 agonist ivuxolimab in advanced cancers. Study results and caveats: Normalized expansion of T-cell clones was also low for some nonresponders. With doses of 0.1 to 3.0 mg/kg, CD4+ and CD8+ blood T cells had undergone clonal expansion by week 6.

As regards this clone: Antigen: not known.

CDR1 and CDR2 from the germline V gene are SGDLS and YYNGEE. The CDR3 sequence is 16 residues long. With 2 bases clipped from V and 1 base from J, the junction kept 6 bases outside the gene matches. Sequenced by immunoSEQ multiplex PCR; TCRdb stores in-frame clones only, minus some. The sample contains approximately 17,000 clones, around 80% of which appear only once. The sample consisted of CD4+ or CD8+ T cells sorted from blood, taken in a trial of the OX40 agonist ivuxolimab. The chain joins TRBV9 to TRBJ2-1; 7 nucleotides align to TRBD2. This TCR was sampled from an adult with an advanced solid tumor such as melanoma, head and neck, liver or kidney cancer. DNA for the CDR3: TGTGCCAGCAGCGTGGGGCAAGCGGGATCCTACAATGAGCAGTTCTTC. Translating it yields CASSVGQAGSYNEQFF. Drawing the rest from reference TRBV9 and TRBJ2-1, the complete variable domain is DSGVTQTPKHLITATGQRVTLRCSPRSGDLSVYWYQQSLDQGLQFLIQYYNGEERAKGNILERFSAQQFPDLHSELNLSSLELGDSALYFCASSVGQAGSYNEQFFGPGTRLTVL.